This entry describes one T cell receptor beta chain. Its cognate antigen has yet to be identified. No quality values exist for individual bases; no much larger clone is one base distant. This entry belongs to a study of blood T cell repertoires in COVID-19 (dated by TCRdb to 2020 to 2022). Notes on the research overall: Samples from collaborators originated in the United States, Italy and Spain and spanned both the acute and convalescent phases of COVID-19. Samples were obtained from the ongoing ImmuneRACE study (first 160 participants) and from 1,254 subjects provided by 6 global collaborators. The prospective study material was composed of cDNA or gDNA derived from T cells, B-cell-depleted T cells, or PBMCs. A freely available public database, intended as a resource for researchers studying the immune response to SARS-CoV-2, is where the repertoires were released. The dataset comprised deeply sampled blood TCRbeta repertoires from subjects exposed to, actively infected with, or recovered from COVID-19. Where available, HLA class I and class II types were obtained from metadata supplied by the sample provider rather than from assay-based typing. The sample metadata nearly always contained a de-identified subject ID, COVID-19 status, age in years and sex.

TCRbeta CDR3 regions were amplified from genomic DNA using the immunoSEQ Assay, a bias-controlled multiplex PCR. In the original analysis: The number of nucleated cells in each sample was estimated by amplification of reference gene primers within the assay. To quantify the absolute abundance of each unique TCRbeta CDR3 rearrangement, sequence reads were collapsed and filtered. For each sample, productive Simpson clonality was calculated as the square root of Simpson's diversity index across productive rearrangements. Entries here come from immuneACCESS through TCRdb and include only in-frame sequences with V and J called. Some clones fail to appear in such tables; in the studies checked, an unresolved V gene covers under half of the shortfall, and the cause of the remainder is unknown. V, J and clone size are those of that table, while D and trimming were read from the DNA. The sample table lists approximately 230,000 clones, approximately 88% of them with a count of one. Of the sample, about 5.9% is held by the ten largest clones.

One collaborating source in Seattle enrolled patients during active infection and followed them longitudinally through the course of disease. Each collaborating institution followed its own protocols to collect whole blood in K2EDTA tubes. For TCRbeta analysis, collaborators shipped samples as frozen whole blood, isolated PBMCs, or DNA extracted from either of those sample types. General study outcomes and caveats: Clinical and demographic metadata were provided uncurated, with the amount varying by source and participant.

From cysteine to phenylalanine, the CDR3 is 13 amino acids long. Of the read, only the CDR3 DNA is kept; its 39 bases are in frame from base 1. The specimen sequenced was peripheral blood. The origin of this receptor is a woman in her twenties or thirties with COVID-19, enrolled during active disease. The rearranged chain carries TRBV21-1 and TRBJ2-5; TRBD1, the table's D call, was not compared with the DNA. TRBV21-1 is labeled a pseudogene. The bases read TGTGCCAGCAGCAATCCCCCGACACAGACCCAGTACTTC. Its protein reads: CASSNPPTQTQYF.